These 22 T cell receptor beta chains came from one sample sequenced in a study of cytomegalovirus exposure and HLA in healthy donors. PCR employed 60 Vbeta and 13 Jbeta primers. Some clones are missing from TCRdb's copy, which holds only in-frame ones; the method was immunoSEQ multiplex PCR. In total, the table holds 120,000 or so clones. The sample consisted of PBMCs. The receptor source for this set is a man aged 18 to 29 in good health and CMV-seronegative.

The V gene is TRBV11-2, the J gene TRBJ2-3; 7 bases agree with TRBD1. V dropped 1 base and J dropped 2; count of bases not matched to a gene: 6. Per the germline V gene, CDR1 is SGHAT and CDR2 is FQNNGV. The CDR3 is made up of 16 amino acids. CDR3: CASSLGTGVNTDTQYF. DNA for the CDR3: TGTGCCAGCAGCTTAGGAACAGGGGTCAACACAGATACGCAGTATTTT.

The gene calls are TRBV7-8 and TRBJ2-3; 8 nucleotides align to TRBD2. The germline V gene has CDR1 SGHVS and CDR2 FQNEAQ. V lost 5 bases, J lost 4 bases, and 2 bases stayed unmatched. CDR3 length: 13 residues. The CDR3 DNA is TGTGCCAGCAGCCCGGGGGGGGCAGATACGCAGTATTTT. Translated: CASSPGGADTQYF.

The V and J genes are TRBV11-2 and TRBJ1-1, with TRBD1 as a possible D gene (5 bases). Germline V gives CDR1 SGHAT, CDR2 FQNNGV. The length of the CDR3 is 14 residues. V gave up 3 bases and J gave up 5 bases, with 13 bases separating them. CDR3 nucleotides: TGTGCCAGCAGCTTCCGACAGAAAGGGACTGAAGCTTTCTTT. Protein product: CASSFRQKGTEAFF.

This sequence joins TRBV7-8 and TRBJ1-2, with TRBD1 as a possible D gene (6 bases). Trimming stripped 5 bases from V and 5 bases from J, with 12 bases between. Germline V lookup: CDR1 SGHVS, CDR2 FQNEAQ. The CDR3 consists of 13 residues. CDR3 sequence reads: CASSEGGGYGYTF. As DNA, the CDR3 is TGTGCCAGCAGCGAGGGGGGAGGGTATGGCTACACCTTC.

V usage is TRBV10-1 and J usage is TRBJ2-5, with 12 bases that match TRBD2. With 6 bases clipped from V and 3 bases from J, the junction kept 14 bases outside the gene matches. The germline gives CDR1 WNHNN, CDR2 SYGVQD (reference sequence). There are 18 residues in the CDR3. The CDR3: CASSESTLAGGEEETQYF. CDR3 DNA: TGCGCCAGCAGCGAAAGTACGCTAGCGGGAGGGGAGGAAGAGACCCAGTACTTC.

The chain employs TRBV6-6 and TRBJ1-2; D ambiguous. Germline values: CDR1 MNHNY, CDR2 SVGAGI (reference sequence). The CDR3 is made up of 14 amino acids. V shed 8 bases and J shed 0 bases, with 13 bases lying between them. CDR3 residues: CASGRALANYGYTF. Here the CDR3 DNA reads TGTGCCAGCGGGAGAGCTTTGGCTAACTATGGCTACACCTTC.

The CDR3 here is CASSGGTPTGQGAYGYTF. The CDR3 nucleotides are TGTGCCAGCAGTGGGGGAACTCCAACTGGACAGGGGGCCTATGGCTACACCTTC. The gene calls are TRBV25-1 and TRBJ1-2, with 11 bases identical to TRBD1. Germline CDR1 MGHDK, CDR2 SYGVNS. V lost 4 bases to trimming and J lost 4 bases; unmatched junction nucleotides: 14. The CDR3 sequence is 18 residues long.

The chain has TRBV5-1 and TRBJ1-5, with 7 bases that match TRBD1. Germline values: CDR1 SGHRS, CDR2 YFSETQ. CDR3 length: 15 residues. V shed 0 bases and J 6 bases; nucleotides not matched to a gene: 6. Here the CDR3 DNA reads TGCGCCAGCAGCTTGGAGGGGGCGCGGGGTCAGCCCCAGCATTTT. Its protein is CASSLEGARGQPQHF.

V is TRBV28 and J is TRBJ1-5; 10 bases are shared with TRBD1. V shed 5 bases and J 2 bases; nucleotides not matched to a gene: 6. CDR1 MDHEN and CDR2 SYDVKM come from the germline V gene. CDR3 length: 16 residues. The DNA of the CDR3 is TGTGCCAGCAGTGGGGGGGGGACAGGGGGCAATCAGCCCCAGCATTTT. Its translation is CASSGGGTGGNQPQHF.

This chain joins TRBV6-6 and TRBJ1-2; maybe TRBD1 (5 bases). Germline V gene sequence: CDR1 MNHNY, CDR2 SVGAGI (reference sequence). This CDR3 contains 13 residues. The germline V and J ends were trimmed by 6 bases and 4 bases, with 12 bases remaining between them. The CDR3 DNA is TGTGCCAGCAGCCCCGGCGGGGGCTATGGCTACACCTTC. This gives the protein CASSPGGGYGYTF.

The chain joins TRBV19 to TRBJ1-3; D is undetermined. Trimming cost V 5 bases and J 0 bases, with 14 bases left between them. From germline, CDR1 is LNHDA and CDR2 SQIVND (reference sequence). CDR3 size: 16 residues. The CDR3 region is CASSPLLGSSGNTIYF. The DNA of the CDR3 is TGTGCCAGTAGTCCCCTCCTGGGCTCCTCTGGAAACACCATATATTTT. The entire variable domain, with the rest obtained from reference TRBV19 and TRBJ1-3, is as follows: DGGITQSPKYLFRKEGQNVTLSCEQNLNHDAMYWYRQDPGQGLRLIYYSQIVNDFQKGDIAEGYSVSREKKESFPLTVTSAQKNPTAFYLCASSPLLGSSGNTIYFGEGSWLTVV.

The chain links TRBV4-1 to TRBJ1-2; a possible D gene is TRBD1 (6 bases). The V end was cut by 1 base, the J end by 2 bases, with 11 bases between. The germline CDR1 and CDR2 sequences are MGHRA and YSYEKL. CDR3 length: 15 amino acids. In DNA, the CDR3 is TGCGCCAGCAGCCAAGTTCAGGGGACGAACTATGGCTACACCTTC. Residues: CASSQVQGTNYGYTF.

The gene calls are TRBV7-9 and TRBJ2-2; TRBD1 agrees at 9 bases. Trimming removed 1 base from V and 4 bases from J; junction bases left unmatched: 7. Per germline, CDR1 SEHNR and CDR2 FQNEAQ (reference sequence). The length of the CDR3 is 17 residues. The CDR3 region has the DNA TGTGCCAGCAGCTTAGGTTTACAGGGGGCAGGCACCGGGGAGCTGTTTTTT. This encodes CASSLGLQGAGTGELFF.

In DNA form, the CDR3 reads TGTGCCAGCAGCGTAGATACCCTGATCACTAGCGGGAGGCTATATTTGGGCAATGAGCAGTTCTTC. Protein sequence: CASSVDTLITSGRLYLGNEQFF. The chain is built from TRBV9 and TRBJ2-1; 12 bases agree with TRBD2. With V trimmed by 0 bases and J by 6 bases, 22 bases remained unmatched. This CDR3 has 22 residues. Germline V CDR1 and CDR2: SGDLS, YYNGEE.

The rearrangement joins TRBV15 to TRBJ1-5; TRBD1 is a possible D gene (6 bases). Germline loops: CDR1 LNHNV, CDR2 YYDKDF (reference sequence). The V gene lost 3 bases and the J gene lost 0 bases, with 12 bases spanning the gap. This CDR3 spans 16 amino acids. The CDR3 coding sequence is TGTGCCACCAGCAGCATCCGGGACATTAGCAATCAGCCCCAGCATTTT. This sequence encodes CATSSIRDISNQPQHF.

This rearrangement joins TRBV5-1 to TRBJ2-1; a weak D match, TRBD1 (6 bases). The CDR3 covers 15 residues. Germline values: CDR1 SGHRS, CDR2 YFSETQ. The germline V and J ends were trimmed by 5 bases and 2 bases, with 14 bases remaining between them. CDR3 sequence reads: CASSSGTPTYNEQFF. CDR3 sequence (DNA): TGCGCCAGCAGTTCCGGGACACCCACCTACAATGAGCAGTTCTTC.

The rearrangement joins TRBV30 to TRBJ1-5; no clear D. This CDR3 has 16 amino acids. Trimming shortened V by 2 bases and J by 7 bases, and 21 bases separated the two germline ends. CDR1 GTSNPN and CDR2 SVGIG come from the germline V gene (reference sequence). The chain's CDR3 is CAWSILGSHFGQPQHF. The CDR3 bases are TGTGCCTGGAGTATCCTAGGCAGTCATTTTGGACAGCCCCAGCATTTT.

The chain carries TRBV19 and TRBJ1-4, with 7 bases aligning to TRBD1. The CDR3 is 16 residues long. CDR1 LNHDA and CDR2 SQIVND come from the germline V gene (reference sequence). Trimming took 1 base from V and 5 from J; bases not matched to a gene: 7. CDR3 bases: TGTGCCAGTAGTATAGGAACCGGGACAGCGAATGAAAAACTGTTTTTT. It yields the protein CASSIGTGTANEKLFF.

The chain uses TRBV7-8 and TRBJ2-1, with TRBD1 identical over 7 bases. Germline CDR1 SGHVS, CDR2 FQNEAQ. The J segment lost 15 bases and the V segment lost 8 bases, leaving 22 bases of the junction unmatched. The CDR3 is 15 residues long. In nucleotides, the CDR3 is TGTGCCAGCCATAGGGGACCGGGACAAACGTCAGGGGGGTTCTTC. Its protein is CASHRGPGQTSGGFF.

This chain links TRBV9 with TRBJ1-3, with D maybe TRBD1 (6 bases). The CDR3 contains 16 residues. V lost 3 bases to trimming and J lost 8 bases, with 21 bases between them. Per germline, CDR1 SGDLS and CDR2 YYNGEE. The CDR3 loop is CASSAREGREGDTIYF. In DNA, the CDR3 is TGTGCCAGCAGCGCCCGGGAGGGGCGCGAGGGGGACACCATATATTTT.

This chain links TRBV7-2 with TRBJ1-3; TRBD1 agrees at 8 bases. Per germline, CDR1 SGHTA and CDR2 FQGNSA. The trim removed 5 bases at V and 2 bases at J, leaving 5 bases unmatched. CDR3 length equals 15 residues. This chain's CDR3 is CASSHRTGTGNTIYF. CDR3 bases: TGTGCCAGCAGCCACAGGACAGGGACTGGAAACACCATATATTTT.

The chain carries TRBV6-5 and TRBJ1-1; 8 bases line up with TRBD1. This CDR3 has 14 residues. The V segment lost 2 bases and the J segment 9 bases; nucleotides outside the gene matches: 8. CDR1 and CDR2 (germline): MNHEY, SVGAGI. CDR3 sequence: CASSYVQGGGQAFF. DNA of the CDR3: TGTGCCAGCAGTTACGTACAGGGGGGCGGGCAAGCTTTCTTT.